Listed here is a single TCR beta chain. Its antigen remains unidentified. This CDR3 region has 14 residues. CDR1 MNHEY and CDR2 SVGAGI come from the germline V gene. The V end lost 0 bases, the J end lost 4 bases, and 9 bases lay between the germline ends. The sample originates from a study of beta chain features in type 1 diabetes. Findings of the study overall: In cDNA sequencing, cells with high TCR expression could be over-represented. Type 1 diabetes patients had moderately but significantly shorter TCRB CDR3s in all four CD4+ subsets. TCRB repertoires of naive, central memory and Treg cells appeared more similar among patients than among healthy donors. Fewer junction insertions and more nucleotide deletions appeared in type 1 diabetes patients.

Reverse transcription of all isolated RNA meant that expressed TCRB transcripts were sequenced. This table comes from immunoSEQ multiplex PCR, and its TCRdb copy is limited to in-frame clones, with some not included. The profile shows 600,000 to 700,000 clones, 10% to 15% of them singletons. Cell sorting via CD45RO/CCR7/CD25/CD127/CD95/CD27 was performed to obtain CD4+ naive, central memory, regulatory and stem cell-like memory cells. The source is a man younger than 35 with type 1 diabetes. Sequenced material: naive CD4+ T cells from blood. This rearrangement joins TRBV6-5 to TRBJ1-2; tentatively, D is TRBD1 (5 bases). CDR3 sequence (DNA): TGTGCCAGCAGTTACTCGACAGAGAGCTATGGCTACACCTTC. This codes for CASSYSTESYGYTF.